One sample yielded the 8 T cell receptor beta chains listed below, sequenced in a study of T cell responses to AZD1222 COVID-19 vaccine. The method was immunoSEQ multiplex PCR; TCRdb's version includes in-frame clones alone and lacks a portion of them. Among roughly 80,000 clones listed, 70% to 90% were seen once. The source material was peripheral blood, sampled 28 days after the second AZD1222 dose. The receptor source for this set is an adult who received the AZD1222 COVID-19 vaccine.

The chain combines TRBV7-2 with TRBJ2-5; possibly TRBD2 for D (7 bases). Germline V gene lookup returns CDR1 SGHTA and CDR2 FQGNSA. The CDR3 loop spans 15 amino acids. The V and J ends lost 5 bases and 3 bases respectively, with 16 bases between them. CDR3 bases: TGTGCCAGCAGCCCGGGGGGCAGCGGGGAAGAGACCCAGTACTTC. It yields the protein CASSPGGSGEETQYF.

This chain uses TRBV6-5 with TRBJ1-1; tentative D call: TRBD1 (5 bases). The V and J ends lost 7 bases and 6 bases respectively, with 15 bases between them. The CDR3 contains 13 residues. Per germline, CDR1 MNHEY and CDR2 SVGAGI. The CDR3 nucleotides are TGTGCCAGCAATACGTTTGGGGGGGCTGAAGCTTTCTTT. Translating gives CASNTFGGAEAFF.

This clone came up a few times. This chain connects TRBV14 to TRBJ2-7; D unclear. This CDR3 comprises 13 residues. Germline V gives CDR1 SGHDN, CDR2 FVKESK. V gave up 8 bases and J gave up 5 bases, with 16 bases separating them. The CDR3 DNA is TGTGCCAGCGGCGACCATAACGTCCACGAGCAGTACTTC. Translation: CASGDHNVHEQYF.

J is TRBJ1-5 and V is TRBV9; 10 positions match TRBD1. With 4 bases clipped from V and 3 bases from J, the junction kept 4 bases outside the gene matches. In germline, CDR1 is SGDLS, CDR2 YYNGEE. The CDR3 is 15 residues long. CDR3 coding DNA: TGTGCCAGCAGCCCCGGGACAGGGGCCAATCAGCCCCAGCATTTT. This translates into CASSPGTGANQPQHF. The whole variable domain, filled in from reference TRBV9 and TRBJ1-5, reads DSGVTQTPKHLITATGQRVTLRCSPRSGDLSVYWYQQSLDQGLQFLIQYYNGEERAKGNILERFSAQQFPDLHSELNLSSLELGDSALYFCASSPGTGANQPQHFGDGTRLSIL.

The CDR3 sequence: CASSSWGASEDEKLFF. The DNA of the CDR3 is TGTGCCAGCAGTTCATGGGGGGCCTCCGAAGATGAAAAACTGTTTTTT. This chain links TRBV6-5 with TRBJ1-4, with D possibly being TRBD1 (6 bases). Trimming took 4 bases from V and 6 from J, leaving 18 bases between them. Germline assignment: CDR1 MNHEY and CDR2 SVGAGI. CDR3 length: 16 amino acids.

The chain carries TRBV6-7 and TRBJ2-7, with 7 bases identical to TRBD1. TRBV6-7 is classed as an ORF, of uncertain function. This CDR3 spans 14 amino acids. J lost 1 base, V lost 6 bases, and 6 bases had no gene match. DNA of the CDR3: TGTGCCAGCAGACCCCGGGACAGATCCTACGAGCAGTACTTC. Protein sequence: CASRPRDRSYEQYF.

This clone was counted only a few times. This chain links TRBV29-1 with TRBJ1-1; 8 nucleotides agree with TRBD1. J gave up 3 bases and V 5 bases, and 5 bases lay outside the gene matches. The germline V gene has CDR1 SQVTM and CDR2 ANQGSEA. CDR3 length equals 13 residues. The CDR3: CSVLTGDHTEAFF. CDR3 in DNA: TGCAGCGTTTTGACAGGGGACCACACTGAAGCTTTCTTT.

This clone was observed a few times. The DNA for the CDR3 is TGTGCCAGCAGCCAAGGCCTGGGAGGGTTGAACACTGAAGCTTTCTTT. Translation gives CASSQGLGGLNTEAFF. This sequence joins TRBV14 and TRBJ1-1, with no clear D. Trimming took off 1 base at V and 0 bases at J, with 12 bases between the two ends. The CDR3 is made up of 16 amino acids. Germline CDR1 reads SGHDN; CDR2 reads FVKESK.